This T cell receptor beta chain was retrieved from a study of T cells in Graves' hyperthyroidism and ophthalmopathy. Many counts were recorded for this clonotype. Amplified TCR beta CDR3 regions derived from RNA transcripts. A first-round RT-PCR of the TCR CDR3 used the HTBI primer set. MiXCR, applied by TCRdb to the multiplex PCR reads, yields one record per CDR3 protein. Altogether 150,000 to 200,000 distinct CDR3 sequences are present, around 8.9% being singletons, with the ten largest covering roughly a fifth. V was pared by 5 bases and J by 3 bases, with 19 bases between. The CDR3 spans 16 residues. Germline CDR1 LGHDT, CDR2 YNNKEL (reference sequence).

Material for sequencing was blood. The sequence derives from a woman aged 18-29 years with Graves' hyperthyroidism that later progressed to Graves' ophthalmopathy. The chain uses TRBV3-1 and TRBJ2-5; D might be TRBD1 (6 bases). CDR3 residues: CASSETKSGQKETQYF. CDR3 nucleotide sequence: TGTGCCAGCAGCGAGACCAAATCCGGACAGAAAGAGACCCAGTACTTC.